Listed below are T cell receptor beta chains from one sample, sequenced in a study of control samples from healthy donors and cancer patients. Some clones are missing from TCRdb's copy, which holds only in-frame ones; the method was immunoSEQ multiplex PCR. The table shows tens of thousands of clones, with roughly 86% occurring only once. The sample taken for sequencing was PBMCs. The origin of the receptors is a woman in her forties or fifties with head and neck cancer. CDR3s leave out the opening cysteine and the closing phenylalanine or tryptophan. D genes are given only for firm matches.

d_gene: -
v_gene: TRBV4-2
CDR3aa: ASSQFRGWEQY

d_gene: -
v_gene: TRBV29-1
CDR3aa: SVAWQVNQPQH

d_gene: -
v_gene: TRBV7-9
CDR3aa: ASSTGGGVGYT

d_gene: TRBD1
v_gene: TRBV2
CDR3aa: ASSGTGSGANVLT

d_gene: -
v_gene: TRBV3-1/TRBV3-2
CDR3aa: ASSPATGNTIY

d_gene: -
v_gene: TRBV28
CDR3aa: ASSLGGVQF

d_gene: TRBD1
v_gene: TRBV28
CDR3aa: ASSLGTGKNYGYT

d_gene: -
v_gene: TRBV4-2
CDR3aa: ASSQDTGTDTQY

d_gene: -
v_gene: TRBV15
CDR3aa: ATSRDSGNTIY

d_gene: TRBD1
v_gene: TRBV5-1
CDR3aa: ASSATGGMNTEAF

d_gene: -
v_gene: TRBV29-1
CDR3aa: SVGGGEKLF

d_gene: -
v_gene: TRBV6-5
CDR3aa: ASTHRYTGELF

d_gene: -
v_gene: TRBV7-9
CDR3aa: ASSSPRIPTTFNEQF

d_gene: -
v_gene: TRBV5-1
CDR3aa: ASQSSGVGDTEAF

d_gene: TRBD1
v_gene: TRBV5-4
CDR3aa: ASSLTGGRQETQY

d_gene: -
v_gene: TRBV29-1
CDR3aa: SVGGAGGNYEQY